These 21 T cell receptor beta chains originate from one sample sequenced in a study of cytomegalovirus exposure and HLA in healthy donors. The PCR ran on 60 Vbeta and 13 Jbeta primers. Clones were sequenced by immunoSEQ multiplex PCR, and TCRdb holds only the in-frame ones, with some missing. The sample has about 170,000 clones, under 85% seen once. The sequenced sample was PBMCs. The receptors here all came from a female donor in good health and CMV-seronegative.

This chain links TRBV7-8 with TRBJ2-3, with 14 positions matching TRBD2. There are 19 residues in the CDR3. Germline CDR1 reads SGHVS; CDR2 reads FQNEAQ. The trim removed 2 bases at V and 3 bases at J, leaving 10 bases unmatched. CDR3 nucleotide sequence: TGTGCCAGCAGCTTAAGACTAGCGGGAGGGCATATATTAACAGATACGCAGTATTTT. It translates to CASSLRLAGGHILTDTQYF.

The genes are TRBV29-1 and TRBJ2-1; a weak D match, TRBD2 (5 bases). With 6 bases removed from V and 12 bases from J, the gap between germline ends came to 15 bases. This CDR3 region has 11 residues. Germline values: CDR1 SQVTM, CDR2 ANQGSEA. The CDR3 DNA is TGCAGCGTCGCCCGGGATGAGGGGCAGTTCTTC. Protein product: CSVARDEGQFF.

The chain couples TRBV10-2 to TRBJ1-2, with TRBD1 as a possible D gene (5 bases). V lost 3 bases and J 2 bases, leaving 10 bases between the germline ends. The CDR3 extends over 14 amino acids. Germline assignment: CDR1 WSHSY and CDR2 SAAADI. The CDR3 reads CASSEMAGNYGYTF. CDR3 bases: TGCGCCAGCAGTGAAATGGCAGGGAACTATGGCTACACCTTC.

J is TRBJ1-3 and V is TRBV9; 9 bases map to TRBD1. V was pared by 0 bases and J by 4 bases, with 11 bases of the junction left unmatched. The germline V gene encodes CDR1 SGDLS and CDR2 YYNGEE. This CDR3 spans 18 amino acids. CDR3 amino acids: CASSVATWDRVSGNTIYF. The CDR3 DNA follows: TGTGCCAGCAGCGTAGCTACGTGGGACAGGGTTTCAGGAAACACCATATATTTT.

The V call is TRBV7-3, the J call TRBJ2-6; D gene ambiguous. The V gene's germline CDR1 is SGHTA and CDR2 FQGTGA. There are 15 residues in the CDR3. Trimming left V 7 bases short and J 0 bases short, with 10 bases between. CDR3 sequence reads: CASTLGASGANVLTF. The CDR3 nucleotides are TGTGCCAGCACCCTCGGTGCCTCTGGGGCCAACGTCCTGACTTTC.

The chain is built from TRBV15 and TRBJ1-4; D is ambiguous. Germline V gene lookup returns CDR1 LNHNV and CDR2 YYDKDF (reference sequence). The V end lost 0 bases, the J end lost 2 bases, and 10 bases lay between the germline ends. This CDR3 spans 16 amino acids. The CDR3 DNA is TGTGCCACCAGCAGAGACGGAGGGAACACTAATGAAAAACTGTTTTTT. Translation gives CATSRDGGNTNEKLFF.

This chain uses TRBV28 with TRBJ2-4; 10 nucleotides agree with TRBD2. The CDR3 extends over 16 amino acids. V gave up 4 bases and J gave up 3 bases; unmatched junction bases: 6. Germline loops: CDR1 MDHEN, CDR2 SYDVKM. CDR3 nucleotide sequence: TGTGCCAGCAGTTCCCCCTCTAGCGGGGGCAAAAACATTCAGTACTTC. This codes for CASSSPSSGGKNIQYF.

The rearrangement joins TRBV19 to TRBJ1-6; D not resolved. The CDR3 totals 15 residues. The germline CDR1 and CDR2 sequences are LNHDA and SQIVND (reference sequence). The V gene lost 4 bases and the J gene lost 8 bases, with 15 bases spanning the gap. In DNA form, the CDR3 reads TGTGCCAGTAGTACGCTCGCCCGACAAGATTCACCCCTCCACTTT. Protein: CASSTLARQDSPLHF. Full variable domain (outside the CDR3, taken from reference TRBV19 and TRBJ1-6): DGGITQSPKYLFRKEGQNVTLSCEQNLNHDAMYWYRQDPGQGLRLIYYSQIVNDFQKGDIAEGYSVSREKKESFPLTVTSAQKNPTAFYLCASSTLARQDSPLHFGNGTRLTVT.

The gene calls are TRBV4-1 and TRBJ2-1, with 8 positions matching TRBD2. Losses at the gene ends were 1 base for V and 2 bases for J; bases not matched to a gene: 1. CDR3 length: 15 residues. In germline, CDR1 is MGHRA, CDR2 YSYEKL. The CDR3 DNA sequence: TGCGCCAGCAGCCAAGGGGGACTAGCCTACAATGAGCAGTTCTTC. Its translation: CASSQGGLAYNEQFF.

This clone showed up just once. The CDR3 region has the DNA TGTGCCAGCGCATTGCCCGACAGCCACCAGGAGCAGTACTTC. Protein sequence: CASALPDSHQEQYF. This chain joins TRBV27 and TRBJ2-7; weak D call: TRBD1 (5 bases). Deletions cut 8 bases from V and 7 bases from J, with 21 bases between. The CDR3 is 14 residues long. Germline CDR1 is MNHEY and CDR2 is SMNVEV (reference sequence).

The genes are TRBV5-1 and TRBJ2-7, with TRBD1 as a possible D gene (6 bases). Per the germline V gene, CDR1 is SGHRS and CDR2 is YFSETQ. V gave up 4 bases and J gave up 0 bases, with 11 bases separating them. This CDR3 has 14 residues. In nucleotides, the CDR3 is TGCGCCAGCAGCCCGGGACACGGCTCCTACGAGCAGTACTTC. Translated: CASSPGHGSYEQYF.

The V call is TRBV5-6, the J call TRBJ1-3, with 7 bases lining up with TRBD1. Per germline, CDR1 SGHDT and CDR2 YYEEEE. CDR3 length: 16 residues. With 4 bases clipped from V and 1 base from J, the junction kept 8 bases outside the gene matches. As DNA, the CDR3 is TGTGCCAGCAGCCACAGGGGACTCCTTTCTGGAAACACCATATATTTT. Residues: CASSHRGLLSGNTIYF.

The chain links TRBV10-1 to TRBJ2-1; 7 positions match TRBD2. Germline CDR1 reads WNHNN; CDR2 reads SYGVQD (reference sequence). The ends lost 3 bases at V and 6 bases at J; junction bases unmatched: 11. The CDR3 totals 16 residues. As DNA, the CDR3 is TGCGCCAGCAGTGATCCGAGCGGGAAATGGTCCAATGAGCAGTTCTTC. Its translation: CASSDPSGKWSNEQFF.

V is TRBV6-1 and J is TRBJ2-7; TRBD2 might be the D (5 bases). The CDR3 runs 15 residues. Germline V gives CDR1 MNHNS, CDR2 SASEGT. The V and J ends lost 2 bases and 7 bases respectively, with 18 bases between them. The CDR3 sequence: CASSEMGWTTGEQYF. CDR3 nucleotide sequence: TGTGCCAGCAGTGAAATGGGGTGGACCACGGGGGAGCAGTACTTC.

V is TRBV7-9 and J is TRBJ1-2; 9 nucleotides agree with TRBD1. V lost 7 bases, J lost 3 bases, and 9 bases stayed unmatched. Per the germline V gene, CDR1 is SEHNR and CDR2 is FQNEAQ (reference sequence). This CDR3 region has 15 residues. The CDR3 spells CASIRTGAEDYGYTF. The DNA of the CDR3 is TGTGCCAGCATCCGGACAGGGGCCGAAGACTATGGCTACACCTTC.

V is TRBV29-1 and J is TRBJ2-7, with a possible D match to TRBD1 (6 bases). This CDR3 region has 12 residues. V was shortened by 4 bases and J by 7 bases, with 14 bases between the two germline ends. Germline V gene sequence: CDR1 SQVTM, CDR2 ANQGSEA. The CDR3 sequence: CSVVVTGREQYF. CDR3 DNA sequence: TGCAGCGTTGTGGTCACAGGGAGAGAGCAGTACTTC.

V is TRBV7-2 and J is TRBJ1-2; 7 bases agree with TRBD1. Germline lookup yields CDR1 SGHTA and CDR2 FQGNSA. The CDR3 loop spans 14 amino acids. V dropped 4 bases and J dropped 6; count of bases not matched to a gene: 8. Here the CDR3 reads CASSSRQGRDGYTF. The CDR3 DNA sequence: TGTGCCAGCAGCTCCCGACAGGGACGGGATGGCTACACCTTC.

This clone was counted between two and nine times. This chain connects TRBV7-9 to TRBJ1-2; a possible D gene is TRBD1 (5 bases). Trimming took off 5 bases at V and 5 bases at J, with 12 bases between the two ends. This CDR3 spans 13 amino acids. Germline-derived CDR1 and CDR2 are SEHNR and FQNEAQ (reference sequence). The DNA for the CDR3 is TGTGCCAGCAGCGCCCCAGGGACTTATGGCTACACCTTC. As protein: CASSAPGTYGYTF.

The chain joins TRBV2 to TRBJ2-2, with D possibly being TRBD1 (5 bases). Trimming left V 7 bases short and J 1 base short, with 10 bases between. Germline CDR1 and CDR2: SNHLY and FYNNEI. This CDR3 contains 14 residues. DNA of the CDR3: TGTGCCAGCACTGTTAGGGGGAACACCGGGGAGCTGTTTTTT. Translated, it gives CASTVRGNTGELFF.

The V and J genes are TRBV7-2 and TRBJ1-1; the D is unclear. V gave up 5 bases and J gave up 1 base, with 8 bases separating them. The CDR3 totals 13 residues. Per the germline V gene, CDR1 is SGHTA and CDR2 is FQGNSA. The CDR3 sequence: CASSQSRNTEAFF. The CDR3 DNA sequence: TGTGCCAGCAGCCAGTCCAGGAACACTGAAGCTTTCTTT. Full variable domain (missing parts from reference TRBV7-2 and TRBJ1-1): GAGVSQSPSNKVTEKGKDVELRCDPISGHTALYWYRQSLGQGLEFLIYFQGNSAPDKSGLPSDRFSAERTGGSVSTLTIQRTQQEDSAVYLCASSQSRNTEAFFGQGTRLTVV.

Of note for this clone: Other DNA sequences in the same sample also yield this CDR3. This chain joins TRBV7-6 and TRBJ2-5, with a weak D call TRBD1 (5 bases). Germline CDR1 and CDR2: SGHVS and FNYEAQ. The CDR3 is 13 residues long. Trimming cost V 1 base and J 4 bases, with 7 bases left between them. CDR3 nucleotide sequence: TGTGCCAGCAGCTTAGGGGGCGGAGAGACCCAGTACTTC. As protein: CASSLGGGETQYF.